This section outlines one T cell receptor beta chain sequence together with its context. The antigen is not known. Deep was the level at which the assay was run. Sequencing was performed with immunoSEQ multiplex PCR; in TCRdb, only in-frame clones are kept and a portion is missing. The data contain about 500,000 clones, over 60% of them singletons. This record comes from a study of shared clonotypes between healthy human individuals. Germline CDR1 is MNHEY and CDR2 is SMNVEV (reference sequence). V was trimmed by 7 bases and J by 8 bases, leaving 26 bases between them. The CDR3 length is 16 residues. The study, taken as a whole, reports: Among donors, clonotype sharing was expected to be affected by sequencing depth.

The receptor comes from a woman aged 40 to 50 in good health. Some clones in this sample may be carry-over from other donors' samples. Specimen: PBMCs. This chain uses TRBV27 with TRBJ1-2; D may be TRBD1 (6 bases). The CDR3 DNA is TGTGCCAGCACCCACAGGGCCCGGGGGCCGGTGGGGGGCTACACCTTC. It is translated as CASTHRARGPVGGYTF.